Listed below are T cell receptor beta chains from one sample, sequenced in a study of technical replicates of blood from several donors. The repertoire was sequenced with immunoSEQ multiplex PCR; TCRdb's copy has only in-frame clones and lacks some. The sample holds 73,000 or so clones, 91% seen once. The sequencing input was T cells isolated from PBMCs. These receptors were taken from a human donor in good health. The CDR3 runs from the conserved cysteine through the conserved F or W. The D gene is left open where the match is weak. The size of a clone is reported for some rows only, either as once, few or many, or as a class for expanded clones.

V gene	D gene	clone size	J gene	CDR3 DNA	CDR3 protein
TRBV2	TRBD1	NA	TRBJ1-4	TGTGCCAGCAGTCTGGGACAGCTAAATGAAAAACTGTTTTTT	CASSLGQLNEKLFF
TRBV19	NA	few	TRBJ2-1	TGTGCCAGTAGCCTCCGGGACAACATCAATGAGCAGTTCTTC	CASSLRDNINEQFF
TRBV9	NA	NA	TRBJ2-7	TGTGCCAGCAGCGTTTTACAGGATCCCTACGAGCAGTACTTC	CASSVLQDPYEQYF
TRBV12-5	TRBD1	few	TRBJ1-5	TGTGCTAGTGGTTTGGTCGGGTTGACAGGGGGCGATCAGCCCCAGCATTTT	CASGLVGLTGGDQPQHF
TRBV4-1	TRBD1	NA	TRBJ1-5	TGCGCCAGCAGCCAAGAGGGACAGGGTGGCAATCAGCCCCAGCATTTT	CASSQEGQGGNQPQHF
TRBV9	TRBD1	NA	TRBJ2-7	TGTGCCAGCAGCTCTTACAGGGGCGAGCAGTACTTC	CASSSYRGEQYF
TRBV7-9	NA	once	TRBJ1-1	TGTGCCAGCAGCCGTAGGGAGGCCCGGATGAACACTGAAGCTTTCTTT	CASSRREARMNTEAFF
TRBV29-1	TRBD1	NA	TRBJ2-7	TGCAGCGTTGAAGATGGTGAGGGGGCCGACTCCTACGAGCAGTACTTC	CSVEDGEGADSYEQYF
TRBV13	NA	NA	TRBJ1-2	TGTGCCAGCAGCCGAGGGGGGGGTTACGGCTACACCTTC	CASSRGGGYGYTF
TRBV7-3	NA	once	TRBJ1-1	TGTGCCAGCAGCTCAACCCCCACAGGGCGATATCCTCCCGAAGCTTTCTTT	CASSSTPTGRYPPEAFF
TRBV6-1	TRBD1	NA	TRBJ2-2	TGTGCCGGGAGACAGGGGCCGAACACCGGGGAGCTGTTTTTT	CAGRQGPNTGELFF
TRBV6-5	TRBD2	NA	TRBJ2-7	TGTGCCAGCAGTGGGACTAGCGCCAACTACGAGCAGTACTTC	CASSGTSANYEQYF
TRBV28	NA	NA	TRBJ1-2	TGTGCCAGCAGTTTGGGTGCAGGGGACTATGGCTACACCTTC	CASSLGAGDYGYTF
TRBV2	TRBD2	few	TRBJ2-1	TGTGCCAGCAGAGGGACTAGCTCCTACAATGAGCAGTTCTTC	CASRGTSSYNEQFF
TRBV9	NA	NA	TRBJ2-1	TGTGCCAGCAGCACTCGGACAGATGACAATGAGCAGTTCTTC	CASSTRTDDNEQFF
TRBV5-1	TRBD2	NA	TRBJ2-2	TGCGCCAGCAGCTTCGGGGGACTAGTCCCTTCTACACCCTCCGCGAACACCGGGGAGCTGTTTTTT	CASSFGGLVPSTPSANTGELFF
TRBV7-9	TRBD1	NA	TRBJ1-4	TGTGCCAGCAGCTGGCCAGGGGGGCGTAATGAAAAACTGTTTTTT	CASSWPGGRNEKLFF
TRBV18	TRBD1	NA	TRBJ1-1	TGTGCCAGCTCTCCGGGACAGCAATCCAACACTGAAGCTTTCTTT	CASSPGQQSNTEAFF
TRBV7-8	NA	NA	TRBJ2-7	TGTGCCAGCAGCTTCCTCGGCGAGCAGTACTTC	CASSFLGEQYF
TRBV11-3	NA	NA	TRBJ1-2	TGTGCCAGCAGCCCAACCGGCGGGACGGCGGATACCTTC	CASSPTGGTADTF
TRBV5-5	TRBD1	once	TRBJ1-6	TGTGCCAGCAGCTTGTTTACAGGGGGAGATAGAAATTCACCCCTCCACTTT	CASSLFTGGDRNSPLHF
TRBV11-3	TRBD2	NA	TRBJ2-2	TGTGCCAGCAGCTTAGATTCTAGCGGGAGGAACACCGGGGAGCTGTTTTTT	CASSLDSSGRNTGELFF
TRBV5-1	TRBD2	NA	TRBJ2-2	TGCGCCAGCAGCGGCGGGAGAGGCACCGGGGAGCTGTTTTTT	CASSGGRGTGELFF
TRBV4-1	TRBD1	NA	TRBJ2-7	TGCGCCAGCAGCCAATCCGTGGGACAGAGCTACGAGCAGTACTTC	CASSQSVGQSYEQYF
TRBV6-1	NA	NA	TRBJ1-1	TGTGCCAGCAGTGATTTGGGAGAGACAACTGAAGCTTTCTTT	CASSDLGETTEAFF
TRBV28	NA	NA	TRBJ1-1	TGTGCCAGCAGTTTTGGGACGGGGGGCTTGGACACTGAAGCTTTCTTT	CASSFGTGGLDTEAFF